This T cell receptor (beta chain) was sequenced in a study of blood T cell repertoires in COVID-19. About the study: The origin of the acute and convalescent COVID-19 samples was the United States, Italy and Spain.

Germline V gene data show CDR1 as SNHLY and CDR2 as FYNNEI. The CDR3 has 13 residues. Trimming shortened V by 6 bases and J by 2 bases, and 10 bases separated the two germline ends. Sequencing used immunoSEQ multiplex PCR; TCRdb keeps in-frame clones, though not all of them. The sample includes about 440,000 clones, 87% of them seen just once. This clonotype originated in a woman aged 18-35 years with acute COVID-19. Sequenced sample: PBMCs or T cells enriched from blood (not recorded which). The V and J genes are TRBV2 and TRBJ1-1; D not resolved. The CDR3 sequence: CASREERNTEAFF. CDR3 DNA sequence: TGTGCCAGCAGGGAGGAACGAAACACTGAAGCTTTCTTT.